A single sample gave rise to the 28 T cell receptor beta chains below, sequenced in a study of OX40 agonist ivuxolimab in advanced cancers. Data came from immunoSEQ multiplex PCR; TCRdb stores just in-frame clones and leaves some out. The profile shows 53,000 or so clones, more than 70% of them singletons. The material was CD4+ or CD8+ T cells sorted from blood, obtained in a trial of the OX40 agonist ivuxolimab. The receptors here all came from an adult with an advanced solid tumor such as melanoma, head and neck, liver or kidney cancer.

V usage is TRBV2 and J usage is TRBJ2-1; the D is unclear. V was clipped by 6 bases and J by 9 bases, with 9 bases between them. The CDR3 covers 11 residues. From germline, CDR1 is SNHLY and CDR2 FYNNEI. The chain's CDR3 is CASSPNTEQFF. Written as DNA, the CDR3 is TGTGCCAGCAGCCCCAACACTGAGCAGTTCTTC.

The V and J genes are TRBV5-4 and TRBJ2-2; D possibly uses TRBD1 or TRBD2 (5 bases each). The CDR3 has 15 amino acids. The germline gives CDR1 SGHNT, CDR2 YYREEE (reference sequence). V dropped 7 bases and J dropped 4 bases, with 17 bases sitting between them. The CDR3 DNA follows: TGTGCCAGCTCAACCGGGACGGCGGGCACCGGGGAGCTGTTTTTT. This gives the protein CASSTGTAGTGELFF.

The CDR3 protein is CASSLEGHLNSPLHF. The CDR3 region has the DNA TGCGCCAGCAGCTTGGAGGGACACCTCAATTCACCCCTCCACTTT. The genes are TRBV5-1 and TRBJ1-6; D is perhaps TRBD1 (6 bases). Trimming left V 0 bases short and J 7 bases short, with 11 bases between. In germline, CDR1 is SGHRS, CDR2 YFSETQ. The CDR3 contains 15 residues.

This CDR3 reads CASSLAIEGTGELFF. CDR3 DNA sequence: TGTGCCAGCAGCTTAGCCATCGAGGGGACCGGGGAGCTGTTTTTT. The V and J genes are TRBV7-2 and TRBJ2-2, with D perhaps matching TRBD1 or TRBD2 (5 bases each). This CDR3 is built from 15 residues. Trimming left V 0 bases short and J 5 bases short, with 10 bases between. Germline-derived CDR1 and CDR2 are SGHTA and FQGNSA.

J is TRBJ1-5 and V is TRBV29-1; TRBD1 aligns across 9 bases. The germline CDR1 and CDR2 sequences are SQVTM and ANQGSEA. The CDR3 spans 16 residues. J lost 0 bases, V lost 6 bases, and 9 bases had no gene match. Here the CDR3 reads CSVTTGGPDSNQPQHF. The CDR3 DNA is TGCAGCGTAACGACAGGGGGACCTGATAGCAATCAGCCCCAGCATTTT.

The rearrangement links TRBV2 to TRBJ1-1; D gene ambiguous. There are 12 residues in the CDR3. V was shortened by 6 bases and J by 10 bases, with 15 bases between the two germline ends. The germline CDR1 and CDR2 sequences are SNHLY and FYNNEI. The CDR3 spells CASSVYFGGAFF. The CDR3 coding sequence is TGTGCCAGCAGCGTGTACTTTGGTGGAGCTTTCTTT.

The chain links TRBV2 to TRBJ2-7; TRBD2 might be the D (6 bases). CDR3 length: 12 amino acids. Deletions cut 8 bases from V and 5 bases from J, with 13 bases between. The germline V gene has CDR1 SNHLY and CDR2 FYNNEI. CDR3 sequence (DNA): TGTGCCAGCGGGGGAGGCTACCACGAGCAGTACTTC. This gives the protein CASGGGYHEQYF.

This chain joins TRBV6-5 and TRBJ2-7; a weak D match, TRBD2 (6 bases). There are 14 residues in the CDR3. V was shortened by 2 bases and J by 2 bases, with 10 bases between the two germline ends. The germline V gene has CDR1 MNHEY and CDR2 SVGAGI. The CDR3 region is CASSYRGLPYEQYF. CDR3 in DNA: TGTGCCAGCAGTTACCGGGGACTTCCCTACGAGCAGTACTTC.

The chain joins TRBV5-4 to TRBJ2-2, with D perhaps matching TRBD1 (5 bases). This CDR3 comprises 16 residues. The V end was cut by 4 bases, the J end by 6 bases, with 19 bases between. Germline V CDR1 and CDR2: SGHNT, YYREEE (reference sequence). The CDR3 sequence is CASSRKGIGKAGELFF. The DNA for the CDR3 is TGTGCCAGCAGCCGGAAGGGGATTGGGAAGGCCGGGGAGCTGTTTTTT.

The J gene is TRBJ2-5, the V gene TRBV6-5; the D is unclear. The CDR3 totals 11 residues. Germline V gene data show CDR1 as MNHEY and CDR2 as SVGAGI. The V and J ends lost 6 bases and 2 bases respectively, with 4 bases between them. Here the CDR3 reads CASRLQETQYF. DNA for the CDR3: TGTGCCAGCAGGTTACAAGAGACCCAGTACTTC.

A few counts support this clone. The CDR3 loop reads CASSIRNNYGYTF. In DNA form, the CDR3 reads TGTGCCAGTAGTATCCGGAATAACTATGGCTACACCTTC. The chain recombines TRBV19 with TRBJ1-2; no definite D call. The germline V gene encodes CDR1 LNHDA and CDR2 SQIVND (reference sequence). The CDR3 has 13 amino acids. V lost 3 bases and J lost 1, with 6 bases in between.

This clone occurred a few times. The V gene is TRBV27, the J gene TRBJ1-5, with 12 bases fitting TRBD1. Trimming cost V 8 bases and J 6 bases; bases outside gene matches: 8. This CDR3 comprises 15 residues. The germline CDR1 and CDR2 sequences are MNHEY and SMNVEV (reference sequence). This chain's CDR3 is CASSTGQGASQPQHF. The DNA for the CDR3 is TGTGCCAGCTCCACGGGACAGGGGGCGAGTCAGCCCCAGCATTTT.

The DNA of the CDR3 is TGTGCCAGCAGCTTAGGATACAGCTCCTACGAGCAGTACTTC. Amino acid sequence: CASSLGYSSYEQYF. The J gene is TRBJ2-7, the V gene TRBV11-2, with no clear D. Germline-derived CDR1 and CDR2 are SGHAT and FQNNGV. The V end lost 1 base, the J end lost 0 bases, and 7 bases lay between the germline ends. The CDR3 spans 14 residues.

The sample holds a few counts of this clone. The chain has TRBV19 and TRBJ1-6, with a weak D call TRBD1 (5 bases). This CDR3 spans 17 amino acids. V was shortened by 7 bases and J by 0 bases, with 16 bases between the two germline ends. Germline values: CDR1 LNHDA, CDR2 SQIVND (reference sequence). Here the CDR3 reads CASTGTFTSSYNSPLHF. CDR3 bases: TGTGCCAGTACAGGGACTTTCACGAGCTCCTATAATTCACCCCTCCACTTT.

The chain has TRBV21-1 and TRBJ2-7; the table's D call, TRBD2, was not checked against the DNA. TRBV21-1 is noted as a pseudogene. The CDR3 is made up of 14 amino acids. CDR3 amino acids: CASSLSDFSYEQYF. The CDR3, as DNA: TGTGCCAGCAGCCTCAGCGATTTCTCCTACGAGCAGTACTTC.

The V and J genes are TRBV5-1 and TRBJ1-4, with TRBD1 matching over 7 bases. V lost 0 bases and J lost 4; bases outside the gene matches: 0. Germline V gene lookup returns CDR1 SGHRS and CDR2 YFSETQ. The CDR3 is made up of 14 amino acids. The CDR3 reads CASSLGQGNEKLFF. CDR3 coding DNA: TGCGCCAGCAGCTTGGGACAGGGTAATGAAAAACTGTTTTTT.

This CDR3 reads CASSDGLAGGTDTQYF. The CDR3 DNA is TGTGCCAGCAGTGATGGACTAGCGGGAGGTACAGATACGCAGTATTTT. This chain joins TRBV6-1 and TRBJ2-3; TRBD2 agrees at 14 bases. The CDR3 consists of 16 residues. Looked up from germline, CDR1 is MNHNS and CDR2 is SASEGT. J lost 3 bases, V lost 3 bases, and 2 bases had no gene match.

The chain employs TRBV15 and TRBJ1-1, with D possibly being TRBD1 (5 bases). This CDR3 comprises 15 residues. CDR1 is LNHNV and CDR2 is YYDKDF in the germline V gene (reference sequence). V lost 0 bases to trimming and J lost 0 bases, with 8 bases between them. This CDR3 is CATSRDQGLNTEAFF. The CDR3 coding sequence is TGTGCCACCAGCAGAGATCAGGGCCTGAACACTGAAGCTTTCTTT.

The chain recombines TRBV7-2 with TRBJ1-2, with D tentatively TRBD1 (6 bases). The CDR3 totals 13 residues. Germline CDR1 SGHTA, CDR2 FQGNSA. V was trimmed by 5 bases and J by 4 bases, leaving 11 bases between them. The CDR3 loop reads CASSGGQAYGYTF. CDR3 sequence (DNA): TGTGCCAGCAGCGGGGGACAAGCCTATGGCTACACCTTC.

This chain uses TRBV27 with TRBJ2-7; D unclear. This CDR3 spans 13 amino acids. Germline loops: CDR1 MNHEY, CDR2 SMNVEV (reference sequence). V gave up 5 bases and J gave up 2 bases, with 10 bases separating them. CDR3 sequence reads: CASSLRSPYEQYF. The CDR3, as DNA: TGTGCCAGCAGTCTCCGATCCCCCTACGAGCAGTACTTC.

This sequence joins TRBV28 and TRBJ2-6; D not resolved. The germline V and J ends were trimmed by 1 base and 0 bases, with 7 bases remaining between them. This CDR3 region has 16 residues. In germline, CDR1 is MDHEN, CDR2 SYDVKM. The CDR3, as DNA: TGTGCCAGCAGTTTATTACAGTACTCTGGGGCCAACGTCCTGACTTTC. It specifies CASSLLQYSGANVLTF.

V and J are TRBV28 and TRBJ1-5; unclear D gene. The CDR3 runs to 16 residues. Germline CDR1 is MDHEN and CDR2 is SYDVKM. Between the trimmed V and J ends, which lost 5 bases and 0 bases, there was a span of 14 bases. The CDR3 bases are TGTGCCAGCAGTCCCATAAAGACGGATAGCAATCAGCCCCAGCATTTT. Translation: CASSPIKTDSNQPQHF. Variable domain in full (rest from reference TRBV28 and TRBJ1-5): DVKVTQSSRYLVKRTGEKVFLECVQDMDHENMFWYRQDPGLGLRLIYFSYDVKMKEKGDIPEGYSVSREKKERFSLILESASTNQTSMYLCASSPIKTDSNQPQHFGDGTRLSIL.

This chain links TRBV6-4 with TRBJ1-2, with TRBD1 as a possible D gene (6 bases). The CDR3 spans 14 residues. Trimming pared 0 bases from V and 9 bases from J, leaving 14 bases between. Germline CDR1 is MRHNA and CDR2 is SNTAGT. Here the CDR3 reads CASSDSNSGGSYTF. As DNA, the CDR3 is TGTGCCAGCAGTGACTCGAACTCGGGGGGCAGCTACACCTTC.

This clone turned up a few times. The CDR3 region has the DNA TGTGCCACAAGGCTAGGGGGAGCGGTAAACATTCAGTACTTC. Translating gives CATRLGGAVNIQYF. This chain uses TRBV7-8 with TRBJ2-4, with D possibly TRBD1 on 6 matching bases. Deletions cut 10 bases from V and 6 bases from J, with 19 bases between. CDR1 SGHVS and CDR2 FQNEAQ come from the germline V gene. The CDR3 is 14 residues long. The variable domain in full, completed from reference TRBV7-8 and TRBJ2-4, reads GAGVSQSPRYKVAKRGQDVALRCDPISGHVSLFWYQQALGQGPEFLTYFQNEAQLDKSGLPSDRFFAERPEGSVSTLKIQRTQQEDSAVYLCATRLGGAVNIQYFGAGTRLSVL.

The V call is TRBV27, the J call TRBJ2-7, with TRBD1 matching 9 bases. Unmatched junction bases numbered 9, after V lost 0 bases and J lost 3 bases. Looked up from germline, CDR1 is MNHEY and CDR2 is SMNVEV (reference sequence). This CDR3 contains 17 residues. CDR3 nucleotide sequence: TGTGCCAGCAGTTTATCTCCGGGACAGGGTTTTAGCTACGAGCAGTACTTC. Amino acid sequence: CASSLSPGQGFSYEQYF.

The chain employs TRBV28 and TRBJ2-4; TRBD1 or TRBD2 may be the D gene (5 bases each). CDR3 size: 11 residues. Germline CDR1 MDHEN, CDR2 SYDVKM. Between the trimmed V and J ends, which lost 5 bases and 15 bases, there was a span of 14 bases. The CDR3 here is CASSLSGTGYF. The CDR3 DNA is TGTGCCAGCAGTCTATCAGGGACCGGGTACTTC.

The chain has TRBV11-2 and TRBJ2-3; the D gene is possibly TRBD2 (6 bases). The germline CDR1 and CDR2 sequences are SGHAT and FQNNGV. V was cut by 5 bases and J by 4 bases, with 25 bases left in between. The CDR3 has 18 amino acids. The CDR3 DNA reads TGTGCCAGCAGCCCGGGGGACCCGGCCTTAGTTATTGCAGATACGCAGTATTTT. Amino acids: CASSPGDPALVIADTQYF.

The chain employs TRBV7-8 and TRBJ2-7; possibly TRBD1 for D (6 bases). Germline V CDR1 and CDR2: SGHVS, FQNEAQ. Between the trimmed V and J ends, which lost 5 bases and 3 bases, there was a span of 8 bases. The CDR3 consists of 12 residues. This CDR3 is CASSTQGYEQYF. In DNA, the CDR3 is TGTGCCAGCAGCACACAGGGCTACGAGCAGTACTTC.